The 6 T cell receptor beta chains reported below all come from one sample, sequenced in a study of cytomegalovirus exposure and HLA in healthy donors. The study ran its PCR with 60 Vbeta and 13 Jbeta primers. Here immunoSEQ multiplex PCR was the method, and the copy in TCRdb shows in-frame clones only, minus some. The sample includes roughly 75,000 clones. What was sequenced was PBMCs. The origin of the receptors is a man aged 35 to 55 in good health and CMV-seronegative.

The chain combines TRBV10-3 with TRBJ1-3, with D unclear. The ends were cut back, 4 bases at V and 3 bases at J, with 7 bases in the middle. This CDR3 is built from 13 residues. Germline loops: CDR1 ENHRY, CDR2 SYGVKD. The CDR3 DNA reads as TGTGCCATCAGTGTCGAACTTGGAAACACCATATATTTT. Translating it yields CAISVELGNTIYF.

The rearrangement links TRBV18 to TRBJ2-7; 9 nucleotides agree with TRBD1. The germline gives CDR1 KGHSH, CDR2 LQKENI. The CDR3 is 13 amino acids. After removal of 6 bases from V and 4 bases from J, the junction contained 4 bases not matched to a gene. In DNA form, the CDR3 reads TGTGCCAGCTCTGCCGGGACAGGGTACGAGCAGTACTTC. Amino acid sequence: CASSAGTGYEQYF.

The rearrangement joins TRBV6-1 to TRBJ1-2, with D unclear. The CDR3 is made up of 13 amino acids. From germline, CDR1 is MNHNS and CDR2 SASEGT. V was clipped by 2 bases and J by 6 bases, with 10 bases between them. The DNA of the CDR3 is TGTGCCAGCAGTGAAACAGCAAATAATGGCTACACCTTC. Its protein product is CASSETANNGYTF.

CDR3 residues: CASSPLAGGPSYEQYF. The CDR3 DNA reads TGCGCCAGCAGTCCACTAGCGGGGGGCCCCTCCTACGAGCAGTACTTC. The chain couples TRBV10-1 to TRBJ2-7; 12 positions match TRBD2. Germline lookup yields CDR1 WNHNN and CDR2 SYGVQD (reference sequence). After removal of 5 bases from V and 0 bases from J, the junction contained 5 bases not matched to a gene. The CDR3 is 16 amino acids.

The genes are TRBV4-2 and TRBJ2-5; the match to TRBD2 covers 7 bases. The germline CDR1 and CDR2 sequences are LGHNA and YNFKEQ. The CDR3 length is 16 residues. V dropped 1 base and J dropped 1; count of bases not matched to a gene: 6. The CDR3 bases are TGTGCCAGCAGCCAAGGTCCAGCGGGGTCCCAAGAGACCCAGTACTTC. Protein sequence: CASSQGPAGSQETQYF.

The chain is built from TRBV28 and TRBJ2-7; TRBD1 matches 7 bases. The CDR3 extends over 16 amino acids. Germline trimming cut 5 bases from V and 2 bases from J; bases unmatched to any gene: 12. CDR1 is MDHEN, CDR2 SYDVKM, per germline. The CDR3 here is CASSRHRDRVAYEQYF. The CDR3 DNA reads as TGTGCCAGCAGTCGACACCGGGACAGAGTAGCCTACGAGCAGTACTTC.